The 24 T cell receptor beta chains below were found in one sample sequenced in a study of blood T cells in healthy people across ages. Using a J-beta primer mix together with a sample-barcoded 5' primer, a second PCR was run for about 7 to 12 cycles. In TCRdb, the 5' RACE reads were re-called with MiXCR into one record per CDR3 protein. Of about 700,000 distinct CDR3 sequences in the sample, 32% were seen once. The material sequenced was blood. These TCRs come from a woman of 80 years or more in good health.

This clonotype was observed many times. The chain couples TRBV7-9 to TRBJ2-3; 8 bases are shared with TRBD2. Germline trimming cut 5 bases from V and 6 bases from J; bases unmatched to any gene: 13. This CDR3 contains 16 residues. The germline V gene has CDR1 SEHNR and CDR2 FQNEAQ (reference sequence). CDR3: CASSRYGAGGADTQYF. The CDR3, as DNA: TGTGCCAGCAGCCGCTATGGGGCGGGGGGCGCGGATACGCAGTATTTT.

This clonotype was picked up many times. This chain joins TRBV19 and TRBJ2-7, with D possibly TRBD1 on 6 matching bases. V lost 9 bases to trimming and J lost 2 bases, with 14 bases between them. The germline CDR1 and CDR2 sequences are LNHDA and SQIVND (reference sequence). The CDR3 is made up of 13 amino acids. DNA of the CDR3: TGTGCCAGCAGCTTAAGGACAGCCTACGAGCAGTACTTC. Protein product: CASSLRTAYEQYF.

This clonotype turned up a few times. A read error may explain this, as a much larger clone is one base away. This chain joins TRBV15 and TRBJ2-5, with 8 bases identical to TRBD2. V was clipped by 1 base and J by 11 bases; unmatched bases: 15. The CDR3 extends over 16 amino acids. Germline V gene sequence: CDR1 LNHNV, CDR2 YYDKDF (reference sequence). DNA of the CDR3: TGTGCCACCAGCAGAGGGGCGGGGGGCGACGACAATGAGCAGTACTTC. Translation: CATSRGAGGDDNEQYF.

Concerning this clonotype: This may arise from a read error, as a much more abundant clone is one base away. The rearrangement links TRBV5-1 to TRBJ2-5; the D gene is possibly TRBD1 (5 bases). Germline loops: CDR1 SGHRS, CDR2 YFSETQ. The CDR3 spans 17 residues. The germline V and J ends were trimmed by 7 bases and 11 bases, with 33 bases remaining between them. In DNA form, the CDR3 reads TGCGCCAGCGGGCTCAGTCTTTCAGGGATGGTAAACAATGAGCAGTACTTC. As protein: CASGLSLSGMVNNEQYF.

This clonotype showed up just a few times. The J gene is TRBJ1-3, the V gene TRBV6-5; 7 bases are shared with TRBD1. The CDR3 loop spans 13 amino acids. Germline trimming cut 6 bases from V and 2 bases from J; bases unmatched to any gene: 1. Germline V gene data show CDR1 as MNHEY and CDR2 as SVGAGI. CDR3 protein: CASRQGTGNTIYF. The CDR3 bases are TGTGCCAGCAGACAGGGGACTGGAAACACCATATATTTT.

Comment on this clonotype: A much larger clone differs by one base, so this may be a read error. The genes are TRBV11-2 and TRBJ2-4; 9 bases align to TRBD1. Judging by the DNA end, TRBJ2-7 fits better; the J call may be wrong. The CDR3 is 16 residues long. Germline CDR1 SGHAT, CDR2 FQNNGV. The CDR3 DNA reads as TGTGCCAGCAGCATTTACAGCCGGGACAGGGCCTACGAGCAGTACTTC. Translating gives CASSIYSRDRAYEQYF.

This clonotype showed up many times. The V gene is TRBV6-1, the J gene TRBJ2-7; weak D call: TRBD1 (6 bases). Trimming stripped 3 bases from V and 3 bases from J, with 9 bases between. The CDR3 consists of 13 residues. Germline values: CDR1 MNHNS, CDR2 SASEGT. CDR3 residues: CASSEGHNYEQYF. As DNA, the CDR3 is TGTGCCAGCAGTGAGGGACATAACTACGAGCAGTACTTC.

Ten or more counts support this clonotype. This chain joins TRBV2 and TRBJ2-7, with 9 bases lining up with TRBD1. Germline V gene data show CDR1 as SNHLY and CDR2 as FYNNEI. With 7 bases clipped from V and 0 bases from J, the junction kept 10 bases outside the gene matches. This CDR3 has 16 amino acids. CDR3 residues: CASTALGQGSSYEQYF. For the CDR3, the DNA is TGTGCCAGCACCGCCCTCGGACAGGGGAGCTCCTACGAGCAGTACTTC.

This clonotype appeared many times. The CDR3 nucleotides read TGCAGTGCTAGAGATCCAGTCGGGACTAGCGGGGGGGTAGATACGCAGTATTTT. Translated, it gives CSARDPVGTSGGVDTQYF. The rearrangement joins TRBV20-1 to TRBJ2-3, with 16 bases that match TRBD2. The CDR3 is 18 amino acids. Germline V gives CDR1 DFQATT, CDR2 SNEGSKA (reference sequence). With V trimmed by 0 bases and J by 5 bases, 8 bases remained unmatched.

This clonotype was detected only a few times. The chain uses TRBV2 and TRBJ1-3; D uncertain. The CDR3 runs to 13 residues. Germline CDR1 reads SNHLY; CDR2 reads FYNNEI. V was shortened by 9 bases and J by 6 bases, with 15 bases between the two germline ends. The CDR3 is CASFGRVENTIYF. The CDR3 DNA reads TGTGCCAGTTTTGGGAGGGTCGAAAACACCATATATTTT. The variable domain in full, with the rest retrieved from reference TRBV2 and TRBJ1-3, is EPEVTQTPSHQVTQMGQEVILRCVPISNHLYFYWYRQILGQKVEFLVSFYNNEISEKSEIFDDQFSVERPDGSNFTLKIRSTKLEDSAMYFCASFGRVENTIYFGEGSWLTVV.

This clonotype came up many times. V and J are TRBV2 and TRBJ2-3, with D tentatively TRBD2 (6 bases). CDR3 length: 14 residues. CDR1 and CDR2 from the germline V gene are SNHLY and FYNNEI. With 6 bases removed from V and 3 bases from J, the gap between germline ends came to 13 bases. CDR3 loop: CASSATGVTDTQYF. The CDR3 DNA reads TGTGCCAGCAGCGCGACGGGGGTGACAGATACGCAGTATTTT.

The chain is built from TRBV7-3 and TRBJ2-1, with TRBD1 matching over 7 bases. The CDR3 has 16 amino acids. Per germline, CDR1 SGHTA and CDR2 FQGTGA. V shed 5 bases and J 3 bases; nucleotides not matched to a gene: 10. The CDR3: CASSPDGTAFYNEQFF. CDR3 bases: TGTGCCAGCAGCCCAGACGGGACAGCATTCTACAATGAGCAGTTCTTC.

This clonotype was counted between two and nine times. J is TRBJ2-2 and V is TRBV3-1, with 7 bases aligning to TRBD2. Germline CDR1 and CDR2: LGHDT and YNNKEL (reference sequence). The CDR3 is 16 residues long. With 4 bases clipped from V and 2 bases from J, the junction kept 7 bases outside the gene matches. This chain's CDR3 is CASSPPGLRNTGELFF. The CDR3 bases are TGTGCCAGCAGCCCACCGGGACTACGTAACACCGGGGAGCTGTTTTTT.

About this clonotype: A much larger clone sits a single nucleotide away, making a read error possible. DNA of the CDR3: TGTGCCAGCGGTGAATTCCGCGAGCAGTACTTC. Protein: CASGEFREQYF. The chain combines TRBV25-1 with TRBJ2-5; no definite D call. The DNA end is more similar to TRBJ2-7, so the J call may be wrong. CDR3 length: 11 amino acids. Germline CDR1 and CDR2: MGHDK and SYGVNS.

This clonotype was seen many times. The V call is TRBV6-6, the J call TRBJ2-7; tentatively, D is TRBD2 (6 bases). V dropped 2 bases and J dropped 3 bases, with 14 bases sitting between them. The CDR3 is 15 amino acids. CDR1 is MNHNY and CDR2 is SVGAGI in the germline V gene (reference sequence). CDR3 loop: CASSYRGLYNYEQYF. CDR3 nucleotides: TGTGCCAGCAGTTACCGCGGACTATACAACTACGAGCAGTACTTC.

The rearrangement uses TRBV10-3 and TRBJ2-1; D gene ambiguous. The V and J ends lost 2 bases and 0 bases respectively, with 5 bases between them. There are 14 residues in the CDR3. Germline V lookup: CDR1 ENHRY, CDR2 SYGVKD. The CDR3 reads CAISETRSYNEQFF. The CDR3 DNA reads as TGTGCCATCAGTGAGACTCGCTCCTACAATGAGCAGTTCTTC.

The chain links TRBV12-3 or TRBV12-4 to TRBJ2-5, with D maybe TRBD1 (6 bases). The CDR3 sequence is 13 residues long. The V gene lost 6 bases and the J gene lost 4 bases, with 12 bases spanning the gap. This chain's CDR3 is CASSPGTPETQYF. The DNA of the CDR3 is TGTGCCAGCAGCCCTGGGACACCAGAGACCCAGTACTTC.

This clonotype was seen repeatedly, ten times or more. The chain carries TRBV7-9 and TRBJ1-2, with D maybe TRBD1 (5 bases). Trimming took off 5 bases at V and 4 bases at J, with 17 bases between the two ends. Per the germline V gene, CDR1 is SEHNR and CDR2 is FQNEAQ (reference sequence). CDR3 length: 15 amino acids. The DNA of the CDR3 is TGTGCCAGCAGCCCCGCCTTACAGGTCTCCTATGGCTACACCTTC. Amino acid sequence: CASSPALQVSYGYTF. Full variable domain (missing parts from reference TRBV7-9 and TRBJ1-2): DTGVSQNPRHKITKRGQNVTFRCDPISEHNRLYWYRQTLGQGPEFLTYFQNEAQLEKSRLLSDRFSAERPKGSFSTLEIQRTEQGDSAMYLCASSPALQVSYGYTFGSGTRLTVV.

Comments on this clonotype: Being one base from a much bigger clone, this may be a read error. The chain uses TRBV3-1 and TRBJ2-1, with 9 positions matching TRBD2. Germline V gene data show CDR1 as LGHDT and CDR2 as YNNKEL (reference sequence). The CDR3 contains 17 residues. V shed 0 bases, J shed 2 bases, and the junction held 5 bases outside the gene matches. The CDR3 is CASSQELGGGAYNEQFF. CDR3 DNA sequence: TGTGCCAGCAGCCAAGAGTTGGGCGGGGGGGCCTACAATGAGCAGTTCTTC.

This clonotype was recorded many times. The chain couples TRBV5-6 to TRBJ2-6; 9 nucleotides match TRBD1. V was pared by 3 bases and J by 0 bases, with 4 bases of the junction left unmatched. Germline lookup yields CDR1 SGHDT and CDR2 YYEEEE. The CDR3 is 17 residues long. CDR3 in amino acids: CASSSGTGHSGANVLTF. DNA of the CDR3: TGTGCCAGCAGCTCCGGGACAGGGCACTCTGGGGCCAACGTCCTGACTTTC.

With regard to this clonotype: A much larger clone differs from this one at a single base, so this may be a read error. The gene calls are TRBV27 and TRBJ2-7; 7 bases are shared with TRBD1. The J call is in doubt because the DNA end fits TRBJ2-5 better. The CDR3 loop spans 15 amino acids. CDR1 and CDR2 from the germline V gene are MNHEY and SMNVEV (reference sequence). Here the CDR3 reads CAGSLWTGSSETQYF. The CDR3 DNA reads as TGTGCCGGCAGTTTATGGACAGGTTCAAGCGAGACCCAGTACTTC.

This clonotype was seen ten or more times. This chain uses TRBV5-6 with TRBJ1-4; possible D gene TRBD1, 6 bases. Trimming stripped 0 bases from V and 6 bases from J, with 12 bases between. This CDR3 has 15 residues. CDR1 and CDR2 (germline): SGHDT, YYEEEE. Here the CDR3 reads CASSLEQGFDEKLFF. The CDR3 region has the DNA TGTGCCAGCAGCTTGGAACAGGGCTTCGATGAAAAACTGTTTTTT. Full variable domain (rest looked up from reference TRBV5-6 and TRBJ1-4): DAGVTQSPTHLIKTRGQQVTLRCSPKSGHDTVSWYQQALGQGPQFIFQYYEEEERQRGNFPDRFSGHQFPNYSSELNVNALLLGDSALYLCASSLEQGFDEKLFFGSGTQLSVL.

This clonotype was seen repeatedly, ten times or more. The chain employs TRBV30 and TRBJ1-2; maybe TRBD1 (5 bases). The CDR3 totals 14 residues. CDR1 is GTSNPN and CDR2 is SVGIG in the germline V gene (reference sequence). V shed 0 bases and J shed 0 bases, with 8 bases lying between them. The CDR3 DNA reads as TGTGCCTGGAGTGTGACCAGGGCTAACTATGGCTACACCTTC. Amino acid sequence: CAWSVTRANYGYTF.

The sample holds many counts of this clonotype. CDR3: CASSSQGDGYTF. The CDR3 DNA is TGTGCCAGCAGCTCGCAGGGGGATGGCTACACCTTC. The genes are TRBV5-6 and TRBJ1-2, with 7 nucleotides matching TRBD1. This CDR3 has 12 amino acids. V was clipped by 3 bases and J by 6 bases; unmatched bases: 2. CDR1 is SGHDT, CDR2 YYEEEE, per germline.